These 16 T cell receptor beta chains share one sample of origin, sequenced in a study of blood T cell repertoires in COVID-19. Repertoires were generated with immunoSEQ multiplex PCR, while TCRdb's copy carries only in-frame clones and drops some. This table has about 250,000 clones, 83% appearing once. The sample taken for sequencing was peripheral blood. The receptors originated from a man aged 35 to 55 with active or convalescent COVID-19.

The rearrangement joins TRBV13 to TRBJ1-4; 7 bases agree with TRBD1. In germline, CDR1 is PRHDT, CDR2 FYEKMQ (reference sequence). This CDR3 has 15 residues. V shed 4 bases, J shed 6 bases, and the junction held 8 bases outside the gene matches. CDR3 nucleotide sequence: TGTGCCAGCAGCTCGATGCAGGGGGGAGATGAAAAACTGTTTTTT. It yields the protein CASSSMQGGDEKLFF.

This chain connects TRBV4-2 to TRBJ2-1; no firm D call. Germline V CDR1 and CDR2: LGHNA, YNFKEQ. The CDR3 spans 14 residues. V shed 0 bases and J shed 6 bases, with 9 bases lying between them. The DNA for the CDR3 is TGTGCCAGCAGCCAAGACGCGACGGGCAATGAGCAGTTCTTC. Residues: CASSQDATGNEQFF.

This rearrangement joins TRBV12-3 or TRBV12-4 to TRBJ1-1; no clear D. The CDR3 consists of 11 residues. The V end was cut by 3 bases, the J end by 5 bases, with 4 bases between. The CDR3 nucleotides read TGTGCCAGCAGTTTCGGTACTGAAGCTTTCTTT. Protein: CASSFGTEAFF.

The chain uses TRBV18 and TRBJ1-2; D perhaps matches TRBD1 (6 bases). The V end lost 3 bases, the J end lost 8 bases, and 31 bases lay between the germline ends. The CDR3 has 19 amino acids. Germline V CDR1 and CDR2: KGHSH, LQKENI. CDR3 amino acids: CASSPPLGGARSGVKGYTF. CDR3 nucleotides: TGTGCCAGCTCACCCCCATTGGGGGGGGCGCGTTCGGGTGTTAAGGGCTACACCTTC.

The genes are TRBV7-3 and TRBJ2-2; TRBD2 aligns across 7 bases. Germline V gene sequence: CDR1 SGHTA, CDR2 FQGTGA. The CDR3 totals 15 residues. Losses at the gene ends were 5 bases for V and 1 base for J; bases not matched to a gene: 4. CDR3 nucleotides: TGTGCCAGCAGCCCCGAGCGGGAGAACACCGGGGAGCTGTTTTTT. Translated: CASSPERENTGELFF.

The chain carries TRBV24-1 and TRBJ2-2; 7 nucleotides match TRBD2. V shed 4 bases, J shed 4 bases, and the junction held 5 bases outside the gene matches. Per the germline V gene, CDR1 is KGHDR and CDR2 is SFDVKD. CDR3 size: 15 residues. DNA for the CDR3: TGTGCCACCAGTGACCCTGGACTAGTCACCGGGGAGCTGTTTTTT. Protein: CATSDPGLVTGELFF.

The rearrangement links TRBV21-1 to TRBJ2-7; TRBD1 is taken as the D call from the table, unchecked against the DNA. TRBV21-1 is recorded as a pseudogene. The CDR3 runs to 17 residues. CDR3 residues: CASSKVVWDRGAYEQYF. CDR3 in DNA: TGTGCCAGCAGCAAAGTTGTGTGGGACAGGGGGGCCTACGAGCAGTACTTC.

This chain connects TRBV7-2 to TRBJ1-6; possible D gene TRBD1, 5 bases. The CDR3 extends over 14 amino acids. V was shortened by 4 bases and J by 8 bases, with 12 bases between the two germline ends. Per germline, CDR1 SGHTA and CDR2 FQGNSA. The DNA of the CDR3 is TGTGCCAGCAGCTCGGGGGTGGCTTATTCACCCCTCCACTTT. This gives the protein CASSSGVAYSPLHF.

The chain links TRBV7-2 to TRBJ2-1, with 7 bases matching TRBD2. The CDR3 has 13 amino acids. Germline CDR1 SGHTA, CDR2 FQGNSA. The ends lost 2 bases at V and 10 bases at J; junction bases unmatched: 5. CDR3 sequence: CASSLSQAGEQFF. The CDR3, as DNA: TGTGCCAGCAGCTTAAGCCAAGCGGGGGAGCAGTTCTTC.

The chain couples TRBV30 to TRBJ1-2; weak D call: TRBD1 (6 bases). Germline values: CDR1 GTSNPN, CDR2 SVGIG (reference sequence). Trimming removed 5 bases at V and 8 bases at J, with 24 bases between. There are 15 residues in the CDR3. The CDR3 sequence is CAWEPRGLPSGGYTF. CDR3 in DNA: TGTGCCTGGGAGCCGCGGGGGCTTCCTTCGGGGGGCTACACCTTC.

The rearrangement joins TRBV4-2 to TRBJ1-1; TRBD1 is a possible D gene (6 bases). Trimming took off 0 bases at V and 5 bases at J, with 13 bases between the two ends. There are 15 residues in the CDR3. Germline V gene sequence: CDR1 LGHNA, CDR2 YNFKEQ. The CDR3 DNA reads as TGTGCCAGCAGCCAAGAAATAGGGGGTGAGACTGAAGCTTTCTTT. Protein: CASSQEIGGETEAFF.

V is TRBV11-3 and J is TRBJ2-1; 9 bases fit TRBD1. The CDR3 is 15 amino acids. CDR1 and CDR2 (germline): SGHNT, YENEEA. V shed 3 bases and J 3 bases; nucleotides not matched to a gene: 3. In DNA form, the CDR3 reads TGTGCCAGCAGCTTTGAGGGACAGGGCTACAATGAGCAGTTCTTC. Translated: CASSFEGQGYNEQFF.

The chain recombines TRBV19 with TRBJ2-3, with 12 nucleotides matching TRBD2. This CDR3 region has 14 residues. Germline V gene sequence: CDR1 LNHDA, CDR2 SQIVND (reference sequence). The ends lost 6 bases at V and 4 bases at J; junction bases unmatched: 2. The chain's CDR3 is CASRLAGGPDTQYF. The CDR3 coding sequence is TGTGCCAGTAGACTAGCGGGAGGCCCAGATACGCAGTATTTT.

This chain connects TRBV28 to TRBJ2-3; no firm D call. V was shortened by 1 base and J by 2 bases, with 7 bases between the two germline ends. Germline CDR1 reads MDHEN; CDR2 reads SYDVKM. The CDR3 has 14 amino acids. The CDR3 bases are TGTGCCAGCAGTTTATCTCGAGCCACAGATACGCAGTATTTT. Translation gives CASSLSRATDTQYF.

The J gene is TRBJ2-2, the V gene TRBV7-9; D is uncertain. The length of the CDR3 is 12 residues. V was cut by 5 bases and J by 8 bases, with 9 bases left in between. The germline V gene has CDR1 SEHNR and CDR2 FQNEAQ (reference sequence). In DNA form, the CDR3 reads TGTGCCAGCAGCCGACCCGGGGGGGAGCTGTTTTTT. Encoded protein: CASSRPGGELFF.

The V call is TRBV5-1, the J call TRBJ1-1; 10 bases agree with TRBD1. The CDR3 extends over 14 amino acids. CDR1 is SGHRS, CDR2 YFSETQ, per germline. V lost 7 bases and J lost 4; bases outside the gene matches: 7. The CDR3 reads CASSFGQGGTEAFF. CDR3 nucleotide sequence: TGCGCCAGCTCATTCGGACAGGGGGGCACTGAAGCTTTCTTT. The whole variable domain, remainder taken from reference TRBV5-1 and TRBJ1-1, is KAGVTQTPRYLIKTRGQQVTLSCSPISGHRSVSWYQQTPGQGLQFLFEYFSETQRNKGNFPGRFSGRQFSNSRSEMNVSTLELGDSALYLCASSFGQGGTEAFFGQGTRLTVV.